Ten or more counts support the clone carrying this TCR beta chain. The antigen remains unidentified. Regarding treatment: PENTA 11 planned treatment interruption arm or continuous ART arm. Naive CD4+ CD45RA+ CD45RO- T cells were sorted from thawed PBMCs. The TCR library was built from RNA with a 3' RACE protocol and unique molecular identifiers. TCRdb re-called the 3' RACE reads through MiXCR, storing one row per CDR3 protein. Of 70,000 to 90,000 distinct CDR3 sequences listed, less than 7% are singletons. Germline lookup yields CDR1 KGHSH and CDR2 LQKENI. This CDR3 region has 16 residues. V lost 2 bases, J lost 0 bases, and 14 bases lay in between. The data are from a study of HIV-infected children after antiretroviral therapy interruption. Study in general: Most children had recorded EBV and CMV exposure.

Regarding the study as a whole: The Gini coefficient of naive CD4+ repertoires rose, returning to baseline by 3 years.

This sequence originates from a pool of human donors with HIV. This rearrangement joins TRBV18 to TRBJ2-7, with D hard to call. The specimen comprised CD45RA+ CD4+ T cells from PBMCs, pooled from several time points, sampled from a donor given antiretroviral therapy, either interrupted or continuous. Indicated subset: naive CD4+ CD45RA+ CD45RO- T cells. Here the CDR3 reads CASSPVVSGASYEQYF. For the CDR3, the DNA is TGTGCCAGCTCACCAGTGGTCTCAGGCGCCTCCTACGAGCAGTACTTC.